Described below is a single T cell receptor (beta chain) sequence and its context. Its antigen remains unidentified. Only in-frame clones appear in the TCRdb table, and some are missing; sequencing was by immunoSEQ multiplex PCR. Among about 97,000 clones listed, approximately 90% were seen once. The sample comes from a study of T cell responses to AZD1222 COVID-19 vaccine. Study findings and constraints: Only a handful of AZD1222 recipients, about six in all, had baseline seropositivity. The donor cohort was predominantly white British with a female majority, and clonal diversity may have been underestimated.

The source of this sequence is an adult in good health. The source was peripheral blood, collected on day 0 of AZD1222 vaccination.

The CDR3: CASTRLAGANSYNEQFF. The CDR3 bases are TGTGCCAGCACCAGACTAGCGGGGGCCAACTCCTACAATGAGCAGTTCTTC. J is TRBJ2-1 and V is TRBV2, with 12 bases aligning to TRBD2. This CDR3 spans 17 amino acids. V lost 7 bases to trimming and J lost 0 bases; unmatched junction nucleotides: 7. The germline CDR1 and CDR2 sequences are SNHLY and FYNNEI.